Presented here are 21 T cell receptor beta chains from one specimen sequenced in a study of PD-L1 blockade in urothelial cancer. The method was immunoSEQ multiplex PCR; TCRdb's version includes in-frame clones alone and lacks a portion of them. The profile shows over 65,000 clones, roughly 84% of them singletons. The input for sequencing was PBMCs, taken around atezolizumab (anti-PD-L1) treatment. The origin of the receptors is a man between 70 and 80 years old with urothelial cancer.

As regards this clone: Germline and junction disagree at one end, which may indicate a read error. The chain is built from TRBV28 and TRBJ2-3; 7 bases are shared with TRBD2. This CDR3 region has 16 residues. Germline CDR1 MDHEN, CDR2 SYDVKM. CDR3 protein: CASSSPSKTSKDTQYF. For the CDR3, the DNA is TGTGCCAGCAGTTCCCCCTCCAAGACTAGCAAAGATACGCAGTATTTT. Supplemented by reference TRBV28 and TRBJ2-3, the full variable domain reads DVKVTQSSRYLVKRTGEKVFLECVQDMDHENMFWYRQDPGLGLRLIYFSYDVKMKEKGDIPEGYSVSREKKERFSLILESASTNQTSMYLCASSSPSKTSKDTQYFGPGTRLTVL.

V and J are TRBV9 and TRBJ2-1; 8 nucleotides match TRBD2. With 0 bases clipped from V and 7 bases from J, the junction kept 6 bases outside the gene matches. The CDR3 is 15 residues long. CDR1 is SGDLS and CDR2 is YYNGEE in the germline V gene. DNA of the CDR3: TGTGCCAGCAGCGTAGGGTCGGGAGGGCCGAATGAGCAGTTCTTC. Translated: CASSVGSGGPNEQFF. Drawing the rest from reference TRBV9 and TRBJ2-1, the complete variable domain is DSGVTQTPKHLITATGQRVTLRCSPRSGDLSVYWYQQSLDQGLQFLIQYYNGEERAKGNILERFSAQQFPDLHSELNLSSLELGDSALYFCASSVGSGGPNEQFFGPGTRLTVL.

V usage is TRBV7-9 and J usage is TRBJ2-5, with 7 bases fitting TRBD2. Germline CDR1 reads SEHNR; CDR2 reads FQNEAQ (reference sequence). Trimming at V came to 4 bases and at J to 5 bases, leaving 16 bases not matched to a gene. The CDR3 covers 17 residues. CDR3 protein: CASSSLESLAVWETQYF. The DNA for the CDR3 is TGTGCCAGCAGCTCACTCGAAAGCCTAGCGGTCTGGGAGACCCAGTACTTC.

The chain carries TRBV5-1 and TRBJ2-1; 7 bases match TRBD1. Germline lookup yields CDR1 SGHRS and CDR2 YFSETQ. The CDR3 is made up of 15 amino acids. Unmatched junction bases numbered 5, after V lost 4 bases and J lost 1 base. CDR3 sequence reads: CASSEGARSYNEQFF. Written as DNA, the CDR3 is TGCGCCAGCAGCGAGGGGGCAAGGTCCTACAATGAGCAGTTCTTC.

The genes are TRBV28 and TRBJ2-7; D is possibly TRBD1 (5 bases). There are 15 residues in the CDR3. Germline V CDR1 and CDR2: MDHEN, SYDVKM. The V end was cut by 5 bases, the J end by 2 bases, with 16 bases between. In nucleotides, the CDR3 is TGTGCCAGCAGTCCCGGCAGGGTCCCCCCCTACGAGCAGTACTTC. It encodes CASSPGRVPPYEQYF.

This rearrangement joins TRBV7-8 to TRBJ2-1; the D is unclear. Germline V gene sequence: CDR1 SGHVS, CDR2 FQNEAQ. Trimming took off 6 bases at V and 0 bases at J, with 9 bases between the two ends. This CDR3 comprises 14 residues. The CDR3 region is CASSPGSSYNEQFF. CDR3 bases: TGTGCCAGCAGTCCCGGTAGCTCCTACAATGAGCAGTTCTTC.

This rearrangement joins TRBV19 to TRBJ2-7, with D possibly TRBD1 on 5 matching bases. Germline loops: CDR1 LNHDA, CDR2 SQIVND (reference sequence). The CDR3 contains 12 residues. Trimming took off 5 bases at V and 3 bases at J, with 8 bases between the two ends. The CDR3 DNA follows: TGTGCCAGTAGTGAGCAGGGCTACGAGCAGTACTTC. This sequence encodes CASSEQGYEQYF.

Only one count was recorded for this clone. This chain connects TRBV28 to TRBJ2-5, with TRBD2 matching 7 bases. Trimming took 7 bases from V and 2 from J; bases not matched to a gene: 13. Germline V lookup: CDR1 MDHEN, CDR2 SYDVKM. The CDR3 totals 16 residues. The CDR3: CASIPGEGGVQETQYF. CDR3 coding DNA: TGTGCCAGCATCCCCGGTGAGGGAGGGGTACAAGAGACCCAGTACTTC.

This clone appeared once. The chain is built from TRBV7-8 and TRBJ2-1; D is possibly TRBD1 (6 bases). This CDR3 comprises 14 residues. CDR1 SGHVS and CDR2 FQNEAQ come from the germline V gene. The V and J ends lost 5 bases and 3 bases respectively, with 11 bases between them. The CDR3 is CASSGVRGYNEQFF. The CDR3 region has the DNA TGTGCCAGCAGCGGGGTCAGGGGCTACAATGAGCAGTTCTTC.

Only one count was recorded for this clone. CDR3 in DNA: TGTGCCAGCAGTACGAAGGGTAAGCGGACGAAAAGCTCCTACGAGCAGTACTTC. Encoded protein: CASSTKGKRTKSSYEQYF. The rearrangement uses TRBV27 and TRBJ2-7, with D maybe TRBD2 (5 bases). V was shortened by 5 bases and J by 0 bases, with 23 bases between the two germline ends. The germline V gene encodes CDR1 MNHEY and CDR2 SMNVEV (reference sequence). This CDR3 region has 18 residues.

The chain uses TRBV9 and TRBJ2-5; no clear D gene. The V gene's germline CDR1 is SGDLS and CDR2 YYNGEE. This CDR3 is built from 13 residues. V shed 2 bases and J shed 2 bases, with 7 bases lying between them. The CDR3 is CASSVNIQETQYF. The CDR3 nucleotides read TGTGCCAGCAGCGTCAACATACAAGAGACCCAGTACTTC.

The V gene is TRBV19, the J gene TRBJ1-5; no firm D call. Germline V lookup: CDR1 LNHDA, CDR2 SQIVND (reference sequence). V was pared by 6 bases and J by 4 bases, with 13 bases between. The CDR3 sequence is 14 residues long. The CDR3 DNA sequence: TGTGCCAGTAGCTTGCCCACCGGGAATCAGCCCCAGCATTTT. Its protein is CASSLPTGNQPQHF.

The chain couples TRBV6-1 to TRBJ1-5; TRBD1 agrees at 8 bases. This CDR3 has 15 residues. The germline CDR1 and CDR2 sequences are MNHNS and SASEGT. J was trimmed by 2 bases and V by 5 bases; bases with no gene match: 5. CDR3 sequence reads: CASSLTGEGNQPQHF. Here the CDR3 DNA reads TGTGCCAGCAGTTTGACAGGGGAAGGCAATCAGCCCCAGCATTTT.

The chain joins TRBV5-4 to TRBJ2-5; 8 bases are a match to TRBD2. The CDR3 contains 16 residues. Trimming at V came to 7 bases and at J to 1 base, leaving 12 bases not matched to a gene. The V gene's germline CDR1 is SGHNT and CDR2 YYREEE (reference sequence). This CDR3 is CASSLPTSGTQETQYF. The CDR3 DNA is TGTGCCAGCTCTCTCCCTACTAGCGGCACCCAAGAGACCCAGTACTTC.

V gene TRBV4-2 combines with J gene TRBJ2-7; TRBD1 agrees at 7 bases. CDR3 length equals 15 residues. After removal of 3 bases from V and 0 bases from J, the junction contained 5 bases not matched to a gene. Germline V gives CDR1 LGHNA, CDR2 YNFKEQ. The CDR3 spells CASSQAGDSSYEQYF. The CDR3 DNA follows: TGTGCCAGCAGCCAGGCAGGGGACAGCTCCTACGAGCAGTACTTC.

The rearrangement uses TRBV2 and TRBJ2-2, with unresolved D. CDR3 length equals 15 residues. V was clipped by 7 bases and J by 0 bases, with 12 bases between them. Per germline, CDR1 SNHLY and CDR2 FYNNEI. CDR3 in amino acids: CASIPGASNTGELFF. CDR3 coding DNA: TGTGCCAGCATTCCGGGTGCCTCGAACACCGGGGAGCTGTTTTTT.

This clone was counted only a few times. The chain combines TRBV10-2 with TRBJ2-7; 7 positions match TRBD1. The CDR3 sequence is 16 residues long. The trim removed 0 bases at V and 2 bases at J, leaving 7 bases unmatched. Germline CDR1 is WSHSY and CDR2 is SAAADI. The CDR3 loop is CASSESRGPLPYEQYF. CDR3 in DNA: TGCGCCAGCAGTGAGTCGAGGGGGCCACTCCCCTACGAGCAGTACTTC.

The V call is TRBV27, the J call TRBJ2-7, with D possibly being TRBD1 (6 bases). The CDR3 extends over 14 amino acids. Trimming took off 5 bases at V and 5 bases at J, with 16 bases between the two ends. CDR1 MNHEY and CDR2 SMNVEV come from the germline V gene (reference sequence). For the CDR3, the DNA is TGTGCCAGCAGTCTACAGGGTCCTATCCACGAGCAGTACTTC. Its translation: CASSLQGPIHEQYF.

This chain joins TRBV9 and TRBJ2-1; 9 nucleotides line up with TRBD1. Germline V gene data show CDR1 as SGDLS and CDR2 as YYNGEE. V was clipped by 3 bases and J by 3 bases; unmatched bases: 4. This CDR3 region has 15 residues. In nucleotides, the CDR3 is TGTGCCAGCAGCGAGGGGGGACAGGGCTACAATGAGCAGTTCTTC. Protein sequence: CASSEGGQGYNEQFF.

The J gene is TRBJ2-4, the V gene TRBV10-1; D is perhaps TRBD1 (6 bases). CDR3 size: 16 residues. The germline V gene has CDR1 WNHNN and CDR2 SYGVQD (reference sequence). Trimming shortened V by 6 bases and J by 1 base, and 16 bases separated the two germline ends. This chain's CDR3 is CASRERGSSAKNIQYF. Written as DNA, the CDR3 is TGCGCCAGCAGGGAGAGGGGGAGCTCGGCCAAAAACATTCAGTACTTC.

J is TRBJ2-7 and V is TRBV27; TRBD1 agrees at 8 bases. In germline, CDR1 is MNHEY, CDR2 SMNVEV (reference sequence). After removal of 2 bases from V and 7 bases from J, the junction contained 4 bases not matched to a gene. The CDR3 consists of 13 residues. The CDR3 DNA sequence: TGTGCCAGCAGTTTACAGGGGGCGCAGGAGCAGTACTTC. Amino acids: CASSLQGAQEQYF.